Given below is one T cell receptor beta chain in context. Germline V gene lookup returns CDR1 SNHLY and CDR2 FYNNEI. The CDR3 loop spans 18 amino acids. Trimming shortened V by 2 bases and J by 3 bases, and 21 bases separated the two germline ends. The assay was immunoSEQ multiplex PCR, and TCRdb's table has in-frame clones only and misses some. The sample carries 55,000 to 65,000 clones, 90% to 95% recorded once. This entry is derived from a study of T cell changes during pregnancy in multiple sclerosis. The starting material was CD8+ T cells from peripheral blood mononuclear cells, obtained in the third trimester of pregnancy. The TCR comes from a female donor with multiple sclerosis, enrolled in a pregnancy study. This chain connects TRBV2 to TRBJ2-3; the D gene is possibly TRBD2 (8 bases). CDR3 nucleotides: TGTGCCAGCAGTGAATGGATTCGGGAGGGGGCAGGAACAGATACGCAGTATTTT. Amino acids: CASSEWIREGAGTDTQYF.